What follows are 3 T cell receptor beta chains derived from one specimen sequenced in a study of response to subunit inactivated influenza vaccine. TCRdb processed the RT-PCR reads anew with MiXCR; each CDR3 protein has one entry. The sample yields about 540,000 distinct CDR3 sequences, 13% to 15% seen once. The input for sequencing was PBMCs from blood, taken less than 13 days after vaccination. The source of these receptors is a man between 45 and 60 years old who received an inactivated influenza vaccine.

The genes are TRBV12-3 or TRBV12-4 and TRBJ1-1; 7 bases align to TRBD1. The CDR3 is 14 residues long. V dropped 6 bases and J dropped 3; count of bases not matched to a gene: 7. Here the CDR3 DNA reads TGTGCCAGCAGCCGGTTGGACAGGCACACTGAAGCTTTCTTT. It codes for CASSRLDRHTEAFF.

This clonotype was recorded a few times. The chain is built from TRBV28 and TRBJ2-2; D call uncertain. This CDR3 is built from 15 residues. Trimming cost V 2 bases and J 1 base, with 8 bases left between them. Germline lookup yields CDR1 MDHEN and CDR2 SYDVKM. The CDR3 DNA is TGTGCCAGCAGTTTACGGGCAGGGAACACCGGGGAGCTGTTTTTT. Translating it yields CASSLRAGNTGELFF. Together with reference TRBV28 and TRBJ2-2, the CDR3 gives the full variable domain: DVKVTQSSRYLVKRTGEKVFLECVQDMDHENMFWYRQDPGLGLRLIYFSYDVKMKEKGDIPEGYSVSREKKERFSLILESASTNQTSMYLCASSLRAGNTGELFFGEGSRLTVL.

This clonotype showed up just a few times. The V and J genes are TRBV4-3 and TRBJ2-2; D might be TRBD1 or TRBD2, each matching 6 bases. Germline-derived CDR1 and CDR2 are LGHNA and YSLEER. The CDR3 runs 18 residues. V was trimmed by 0 bases and J by 5 bases, leaving 19 bases between them. The CDR3 loop reads CASSQDGGPGAGTGELFF. Written as DNA, the CDR3 is TGCGCCAGCAGCCAAGATGGGGGTCCGGGGGCCGGGACCGGGGAGCTGTTTTTT.